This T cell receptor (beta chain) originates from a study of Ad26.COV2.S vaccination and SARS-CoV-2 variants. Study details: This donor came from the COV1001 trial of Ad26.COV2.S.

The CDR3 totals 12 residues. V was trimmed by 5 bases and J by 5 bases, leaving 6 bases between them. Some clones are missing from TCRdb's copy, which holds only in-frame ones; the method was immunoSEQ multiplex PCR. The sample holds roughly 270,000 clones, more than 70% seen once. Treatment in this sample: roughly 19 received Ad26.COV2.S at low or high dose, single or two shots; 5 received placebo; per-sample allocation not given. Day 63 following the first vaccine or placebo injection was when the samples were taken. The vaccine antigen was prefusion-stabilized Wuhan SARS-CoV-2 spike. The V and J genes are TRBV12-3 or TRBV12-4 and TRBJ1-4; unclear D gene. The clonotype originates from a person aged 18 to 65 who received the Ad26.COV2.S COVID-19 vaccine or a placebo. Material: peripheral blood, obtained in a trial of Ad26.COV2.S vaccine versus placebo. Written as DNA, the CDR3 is TGTGCCAGCAGTACCACAAATGAAAAACTGTTTTTT. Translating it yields CASSTTNEKLFF.